The 26 T cell receptor beta chains below were found in one sample sequenced in a study of shared clonotypes between healthy human individuals. Measured with immunoSEQ multiplex PCR; TCRdb has only the in-frame clones, and not every one. In the table there are fewer than 1.4 million clones, about 80% of which are singletons. The sample comprised memory CD4+ T cells from PBMCs. Described subset: CD45RA-negative fraction. These receptors came from a man between 18 and 29 years old in good health. Some clones in this sample may be carry-over from other donors' samples.

The chain links TRBV10-3 to TRBJ2-3; 7 bases line up with TRBD1. This CDR3 region has 14 residues. V was clipped by 6 bases and J by 3 bases; unmatched bases: 6. Germline V lookup: CDR1 ENHRY, CDR2 SYGVKD. The CDR3 is CAIRRTGETDTQYF. The CDR3 DNA sequence: TGTGCCATCAGAAGGACAGGCGAAACAGATACGCAGTATTTT.

This clone turned up a few times. The sample holds other DNA sequences that translate to the same CDR3. This sequence joins TRBV4-1 and TRBJ2-5; 9 nucleotides line up with TRBD1. The tail of the sequence fits TRBJ2-7 better, so the J call may be wrong. This CDR3 spans 13 amino acids. Germline CDR1 and CDR2: MGHRA and YSYEKL. The CDR3: CASSQRTGDEQYF. Here the CDR3 DNA reads TGCGCCAGCAGCCAACGGACAGGGGACGAGCAGTACTTC.

The chain recombines TRBV23-1 with TRBJ1-2; 7 positions match TRBD1. TRBV23-1 is an ORF, and what it does is uncertain. Unmatched junction bases numbered 4, after V lost 4 bases and J lost 2 bases. The CDR3 is 14 residues long. The CDR3 nucleotides are TGCGCCAGCAGTCTGGCAGGGGGGAACTATGGCTACACCTTC. Translation gives CASSLAGGNYGYTF.

This chain connects TRBV2 to TRBJ2-2, with 8 bases fitting TRBD1. Per the germline V gene, CDR1 is SNHLY and CDR2 is FYNNEI. This CDR3 region has 13 residues. V shed 8 bases, J shed 6 bases, and the junction held 5 bases outside the gene matches. This CDR3 reads CASWRQGPGELFF. In nucleotides, the CDR3 is TGTGCCAGCTGGAGACAGGGGCCCGGGGAGCTGTTTTTT.

The chain joins TRBV7-2 to TRBJ2-7, with 8 bases lining up with TRBD2. V shed 1 base and J 7 bases; nucleotides not matched to a gene: 9. Germline CDR1 is SGHTA and CDR2 is FQGNSA. The CDR3 is 15 amino acids. The CDR3 loop is CASSLGRLAGSEQYF. CDR3 sequence (DNA): TGTGCCAGCAGCTTAGGAAGGCTAGCGGGCAGTGAGCAGTACTTC.

The rearrangement joins TRBV27 to TRBJ2-1; 10 bases map to TRBD2. This CDR3 has 15 residues. Germline values: CDR1 MNHEY, CDR2 SMNVEV (reference sequence). The junction had 14 bases not matched to a gene; V was cut back by 8 bases and J by 10 bases. The CDR3 DNA sequence: TGTGCCAGCGCCCGACTAGCGGGTTTTAGTATAGAGCAGTTCTTC. It yields the protein CASARLAGFSIEQFF.

V and J are TRBV7-9 and TRBJ2-1; D not certain. The CDR3 runs to 14 residues. Trimming cost V 5 bases and J 0 bases, with 8 bases left between them. From germline, CDR1 is SEHNR and CDR2 FQNEAQ (reference sequence). CDR3: CASSKTSSYNEQFF. In DNA form, the CDR3 reads TGTGCCAGCAGCAAAACAAGCTCCTACAATGAGCAGTTCTTC.

The chain joins TRBV7-2 to TRBJ2-7; 8 nucleotides align to TRBD1. This CDR3 comprises 15 residues. The ends lost 4 bases at V and 5 bases at J; junction bases unmatched: 10. Germline CDR1 and CDR2: SGHTA and FQGNSA. The CDR3 spells CASSSDGTGSHEQYF. CDR3 coding DNA: TGTGCCAGCAGCTCAGACGGGACAGGTTCCCACGAGCAGTACTTC. Complete variable domain (other parts from reference TRBV7-2 and TRBJ2-7): GAGVSQSPSNKVTEKGKDVELRCDPISGHTALYWYRQSLGQGLEFLIYFQGNSAPDKSGLPSDRFSAERTGGSVSTLTIQRTQQEDSAVYLCASSSDGTGSHEQYFGPGTRLTVT.

This chain connects TRBV11-3 to TRBJ2-2; 10 bases match TRBD1. This CDR3 region has 15 residues. In germline, CDR1 is SGHNT, CDR2 YENEEA. The J segment lost 4 bases and the V segment lost 4 bases, leaving 3 bases of the junction unmatched. For the CDR3, the DNA is TGTGCCAGCAGCTACCGGACAGGGGGCACCGGGGAGCTGTTTTTT. It codes for CASSYRTGGTGELFF.

DNA for the CDR3: TGTGCCAGCAGCCTCGACAGGGTCCGTCTAACCGGGGAGCTGTTTTTT. Protein sequence: CASSLDRVRLTGELFF. The chain links TRBV27 to TRBJ2-2; 7 bases agree with TRBD1. This CDR3 has 16 amino acids. Looked up from germline, CDR1 is MNHEY and CDR2 is SMNVEV (reference sequence). The junction had 12 bases not matched to a gene; V was cut back by 6 bases and J by 5 bases.

CDR3 bases: TGTGCCAGCAGTTACAGGGTCGAGCAGTACTTC. This translates into CASSYRVEQYF. The gene calls are TRBV6-6 and TRBJ2-7; no clear D gene. The germline V gene encodes CDR1 MNHNY and CDR2 SVGAGI (reference sequence). V gave up 2 bases and J gave up 6 bases, with 5 bases separating them. The CDR3 extends over 11 amino acids.

This clone was seen ten or more times. CDR3 region: CASSWGQSDTDTQYF. The DNA of the CDR3 is TGCGCCAGCAGCTGGGGACAGTCAGACACAGATACGCAGTATTTT. J is TRBJ2-3 and V is TRBV5-1; the match to TRBD1 covers 7 bases. Trimming took 3 bases from V and 2 from J; bases not matched to a gene: 6. This CDR3 has 15 amino acids. Germline CDR1 reads SGHRS; CDR2 reads YFSETQ. Full variable domain (outside the CDR3, taken from reference TRBV5-1 and TRBJ2-3): KAGVTQTPRYLIKTRGQQVTLSCSPISGHRSVSWYQQTPGQGLQFLFEYFSETQRNKGNFPGRFSGRQFSNSRSEMNVSTLELGDSALYLCASSWGQSDTDTQYFGPGTRLTVL.

V usage is TRBV9 and J usage is TRBJ1-2; D uncertain. V was clipped by 0 bases and J by 0 bases, with 9 bases between them. There are 15 residues in the CDR3. CDR1 is SGDLS, CDR2 YYNGEE, per germline. As DNA, the CDR3 is TGTGCCAGCAGCGTAGATGGCAGAGCTAACTATGGCTACACCTTC. Amino acids: CASSVDGRANYGYTF.

The J gene is TRBJ2-2, the V gene TRBV28; 8 nucleotides align to TRBD2. In germline, CDR1 is MDHEN, CDR2 SYDVKM. CDR3 length equals 15 residues. V shed 3 bases and J 5 bases; nucleotides not matched to a gene: 5. The CDR3 DNA follows: TGTGCCAGCAGTTTGCACACTAGCGGAACCGGGGAGCTGTTTTTT. This codes for CASSLHTSGTGELFF.

V is TRBV28 and J is TRBJ2-5, with 8 bases matching TRBD2. The CDR3 extends over 16 amino acids. Losses at the gene ends were 5 bases for V and 4 bases for J; bases not matched to a gene: 12. Germline V gene data show CDR1 as MDHEN and CDR2 as SYDVKM. The CDR3 is CASSASSAGVAETQYF. The CDR3 nucleotides read TGTGCCAGCAGTGCATCGTCAGCGGGAGTAGCAGAGACCCAGTACTTC.

DNA for the CDR3: TGTGCCAGCACCCAGTGGCAGGGAGACTACGAGCAGTACTTC. Its translation is CASTQWQGDYEQYF. The V and J genes are TRBV28 and TRBJ2-7; possibly TRBD1 or TRBD2 for D (5 bases each). Trimming left V 7 bases short and J 3 bases short, with 16 bases between. CDR3 length: 14 residues. Looked up from germline, CDR1 is MDHEN and CDR2 is SYDVKM.

There are a few counts of this clone. The gene calls are TRBV28 and TRBJ2-3, with 15 bases lining up with TRBD2. Germline V gene lookup returns CDR1 MDHEN and CDR2 SYDVKM. J gave up 7 bases and V 5 bases, and 4 bases lay outside the gene matches. The CDR3 consists of 15 residues. CDR3: CASSAGLAGGYTQYF. In DNA form, the CDR3 reads TGTGCCAGCAGTGCGGGACTAGCGGGAGGATATACGCAGTATTTT.

This clone was observed a few times. This chain links TRBV7-6 with TRBJ2-3, with D uncertain. CDR3 length: 16 amino acids. Germline V CDR1 and CDR2: SGHVS, FNYEAQ. V lost 1 base, J lost 0 bases, and 11 bases lay in between. CDR3 coding DNA: TGTGCCAGCAGCTTAGGGGTGTCCTCTAGCACAGATACGCAGTATTTT. Protein: CASSLGVSSSTDTQYF. Full variable domain (rest looked up from reference TRBV7-6 and TRBJ2-3): GAGVSQSPRYKVTKRGQDVALRCDPISGHVSLYWYRQALGQGPEFLTYFNYEAQQDKSGLPNDRFSAERPEGSISTLTIQRTEQRDSAMYRCASSLGVSSSTDTQYFGPGTRLTVL.

The gene calls are TRBV28 and TRBJ2-3; D may match TRBD1 or TRBD2 (5 bases each). V lost 6 bases to trimming and J lost 6 bases, with 19 bases between them. Germline V lookup: CDR1 MDHEN, CDR2 SYDVKM. This CDR3 has 15 residues. The CDR3 DNA sequence: TGTGCCAGCAGCCCCGGGGCTTTTCTCATGGATACGCAGTATTTT. Translation gives CASSPGAFLMDTQYF.

This clone was counted between two and nine times. This chain connects TRBV12-5 to TRBJ2-5; 12 bases line up with TRBD2. The CDR3 totals 15 residues. From germline, CDR1 is LGHNT and CDR2 FRNRAP. The V segment lost 7 bases and the J segment 4 bases; nucleotides outside the gene matches: 7. The CDR3 DNA is TGTGCTAGTGCCCTGGGACTAGCGGGTCGAGAGACCCAGTACTTC. Encoded protein: CASALGLAGRETQYF.

The chain uses TRBV19 and TRBJ1-4, with 8 bases that match TRBD1. CDR3 size: 13 residues. The germline gives CDR1 LNHDA, CDR2 SQIVND (reference sequence). V trimming: 7 bases; J trimming: 7 bases; junction bases outside the gene matches: 5. The DNA for the CDR3 is TGTGCCAGTACCAGAGGACAGGGTGAAAAACTGTTTTTT. It specifies CASTRGQGEKLFF.

This chain uses TRBV4-2 with TRBJ2-7; D is possibly TRBD2 (5 bases). The V and J ends lost 1 base and 3 bases respectively, with 16 bases between them. There are 16 residues in the CDR3. In germline, CDR1 is LGHNA, CDR2 YNFKEQ. This CDR3 reads CASSQAKAAHYYEQYF. The CDR3 DNA sequence: TGTGCCAGCAGCCAAGCCAAAGCGGCCCATTACTACGAGCAGTACTTC.

This clone was picked up a small number of times. The chain links TRBV12-5 to TRBJ1-1; tentatively, D is TRBD1 (5 bases). Trimming removed 5 bases from V and 0 bases from J, with 13 bases in between. The CDR3 length is 15 residues. From germline, CDR1 is LGHNT and CDR2 FRNRAP. The CDR3 region is CASGPPRALNTEAFF. CDR3 DNA: TGTGCTAGTGGTCCCCCCAGGGCGTTGAACACTGAAGCTTTCTTT.

This clone was picked up many times. Other DNA sequences within the sample encode an identical CDR3. The chain is built from TRBV9 and TRBJ2-5; TRBD2 aligns across 7 bases. CDR1 is SGDLS, CDR2 YYNGEE, per germline. CDR3 size: 14 residues. V lost 2 bases and J lost 1; bases outside the gene matches: 2. As DNA, the CDR3 is TGTGCCAGCAGCGTCGCTAGCGGCCAAGAGACCCAGTACTTC. This translates into CASSVASGQETQYF. The complete variable domain, with remaining parts taken from reference TRBV9 and TRBJ2-5, reads DSGVTQTPKHLITATGQRVTLRCSPRSGDLSVYWYQQSLDQGLQFLIQYYNGEERAKGNILERFSAQQFPDLHSELNLSSLELGDSALYFCASSVASGQETQYFGPGTRLLVL.

This clone was seen once. This chain connects TRBV11-3 to TRBJ2-1; TRBD2 matches at 12 bases. The germline V gene encodes CDR1 SGHNT and CDR2 YENEEA. After removal of 4 bases from V and 10 bases from J, the junction contained 5 bases not matched to a gene. The CDR3 has 14 residues. CDR3: CASSSSSGRGEQFF. The CDR3, as DNA: TGTGCCAGCAGCTCATCTAGCGGGAGGGGGGAGCAGTTCTTC.

The gene calls are TRBV2 and TRBJ2-1, with D tentatively TRBD2 (6 bases). V shed 7 bases and J shed 7 bases, with 17 bases lying between them. CDR3 length equals 14 residues. Germline CDR1 is SNHLY and CDR2 is FYNNEI. The DNA of the CDR3 is TGTGCCAGCAACGATCCGGGACTTTTGAATGAGCAGTTCTTC. This gives the protein CASNDPGLLNEQFF.